Listed below are T cell receptor beta chains from one sample, sequenced in a study of glioma-infiltrating T cells after dendritic cell vaccination. Generated by immunoSEQ multiplex PCR, the TCRdb table keeps only in-frame clones and is missing some. The repertoire consists of more than 85,000 clones, with 85% occurring once and the leading ten covering over 2.5%. The material was blood, obtained before dendritic cell vaccination. Receptor source: a human donor with glioblastoma. CDR3s include the opening cysteine and the closing phenylalanine or tryptophan. A D gene is named only where the DNA matches it firmly. Some rows mark clone size as missing; the rest say once, few, many or name a class of expanded clone.

.	.	TRBJ1-1	TRBV7-9	TGTGCCAGCAGCTCGACAGAGGGCAGGGGATACACTGAAGCTTTCTTT	CASSSTEGRGYTEAFF
.	few	TRBJ2-7	TRBV18	TGTGCCAGCTCCGTATCACAGGGAGATTTGCCCTACGAGCAGTACTTC	CASSVSQGDLPYEQYF
.	.	TRBJ1-1	TRBV29-1	TGCAGCGTGATGGGGGGAGGTGGGAACACTGAAGCTTTCTTT	CSVMGGGGNTEAFF
.	.	TRBJ2-7	TRBV4-2	TGTGCCAGCAGAGAACAGGGAGTGTACGAGCAGTACTTC	CASREQGVYEQYF
TRBD2	.	TRBJ2-7	TRBV27	TGTGCCAGCAGTGGACTAGCACAAGGCTACGAGCAGTACTTC	CASSGLAQGYEQYF
TRBD2	once	TRBJ2-1	TRBV19	TGTGCCAGTAGTGTGACTAGCGGGAGTTATCTTAATGAGCAGTTCTTC	CASSVTSGSYLNEQFF
.	few	TRBJ1-1	TRBV10-1	TGCGCCAGCAGGGATGCGGGGCTCAACACTGAAGCTTTCTTT	CASRDAGLNTEAFF
.	.	TRBJ2-7	TRBV6-1	TGTGCCAGCAGTGAAGCGGAGGGACTCCTAGCGAATAAGGAGTACTTC	CASSEAEGLLANKEYF
TRBD1	.	TRBJ2-1	TRBV15	TGTGCCACCAGCAGAGAAGGTAACAGGGGCCCAAGCTCCTACAATGAGCAGTTCTTC	CATSREGNRGPSSYNEQFF
.	once	TRBJ1-3	TRBV9	TGTGCCAGCAGCGTTGCGGAGGGGAAGGGAAACACCATATATTTT	CASSVAEGKGNTIYF
.	.	TRBJ1-1	TRBV29-1	TGCAGCGTTGAGGAGGGCACTGAAGCTTTCTTT	CSVEEGTEAFF
TRBD2	.	TRBJ2-5	TRBV10-1	TGCGCCAGCAGTAAAGCCGGGACTAGCGGGTACCAAGAGACCCAGTACTTC	CASSKAGTSGYQETQYF
TRBD1	.	TRBJ1-2	TRBV29-1	TGCAGCGTCCCGGGACAGGGAGCTGGCTACACCTTC	CSVPGQGAGYTF
.	few	TRBJ1-3	TRBV5-5	TGTGCCAGCAGCTTGTTACCGAGCTCTGGAAACACCATATATTTT	CASSLLPSSGNTIYF
TRBD1	.	TRBJ1-6	TRBV6-6	TGTGCCAGCAGCCGTGACAGGGCGGACTCACCCCTCCACTTT	CASSRDRADSPLHF
.	.	TRBJ2-7	TRBV7-7	TGTGCCAGCAGCCAACTTTCGGGACATCAGTACTTC	CASSQLSGHQYF
.	.	TRBJ2-2	TRBV6-4	TGTGCCAGCAGAAGACAGTCAAACACCGGGGAGCTGTTTTTT	CASRRQSNTGELFF
TRBD2	.	TRBJ2-1	TRBV29-1	TGCAGCGTCCCCCTAGCGGGAGGGCCCATAGGGGAGCAGTTCTTC	CSVPLAGGPIGEQFF
.	.	TRBJ1-3	TRBV10-3	TGTGCCATCATGGCCGTCTCTGGAAACACCATATATTTT	CAIMAVSGNTIYF
.	few	TRBJ1-4	TRBV4-1	TGCGCCAGCAGCCAAGGAGGAGCTTTTGAAAAACTGTTTTTT	CASSQGGAFEKLFF
.	.	TRBJ2-1	TRBV7-2	TGTGCCAGCAGCCCACACGGGAGAGGCTACAATGAGCAGTTCTTC	CASSPHGRGYNEQFF
.	.	TRBJ1-1	TRBV18	TGTGCCAGCTCACCACCATGGGGAGGGACTGAAGCTTTCTTT	CASSPPWGGTEAFF
.	.	TRBJ2-2	TRBV4-3	TGCGCCAGCAGAGGGGACTTTTCGAACACCGGGGAGCTGTTTTTT	CASRGDFSNTGELFF
.	.	TRBJ1-2	TRBV9	TGTGCCAGCAGCTTCCAGACAGCTAACTATGGCTACACCTTC	CASSFQTANYGYTF
TRBD1	.	TRBJ1-3	TRBV9	TGTGCCAGCAGCGTAGGAGGGACAGGGGGCTTGGGAAACACCATATATTTT	CASSVGGTGGLGNTIYF
TRBD1	once	TRBJ2-7	TRBV5-7	TGTGCCAGCAGCTTGGGAATCAGGACAGGGGTCTCATCCTACGAGCAGTACTTC	CASSLGIRTGVSSYEQYF
.	once	TRBJ2-1	TRBV5-1	TGCGCCAGCACCGATATAGGGGGGGGTTTGACCTACAATGAGCAGTTCTTC	CASTDIGGGLTYNEQFF
.	.	TRBJ2-1	TRBV5-1	TGCGCCAGCAGCTTGGCCGTAGGGGCCCCCAATGAGCAGTTCTTC	CASSLAVGAPNEQFF
.	.	TRBJ1-1	TRBV7-2	TGTGCCAGCAGCTCCAGGGCTATGCCGGTGAACACTGAAGCTTTCTTT	CASSSRAMPVNTEAFF
TRBD2	.	TRBJ2-5	TRBV6-1	TGTGCCAGCAGAGTCCGGACTAGCGGGGAAGAGACCCAGTACTTC	CASRVRTSGEETQYF
.	few	TRBJ2-1	TRBV5-6	TGTGCCAGCAGACCGCAGGACAATGAGCAGTTCTTC	CASRPQDNEQFF
.	.	TRBJ2-7	TRBV9	TGTGCCAGCAGCCCTTGGGGTGCACCTTCCCAGGGCCAGGAATTCGACGAGCAGTACTTC	CASSPWGAPSQGQEFDEQYF
.	few	TRBJ1-6	TRBV9	TGTGCCAGCAGCGTAGGCGGGAGGGGTTCACCCCTCCACTTT	CASSVGGRGSPLHF
.	.	TRBJ2-5	TRBV7-6	TGTGCCAGCAGCTTTAGGCCTACACAGGGTGAAGAGACCCAGTACTTC	CASSFRPTQGEETQYF
.	.	TRBJ1-4	TRBV7-2	TGTGCCAGCTCGCCGGGAACCCCTGGGAAACTGTTTTTT	CASSPGTPGKLFF
TRBD1	few	TRBJ1-6	TRBV18	TGTGCCAGCTCACTAACCAGGACAGGGGAATCACCCCTCCACTTT	CASSLTRTGESPLHF
.	.	TRBJ2-7	TRBV7-9	TGTGCCAGCGGGGGGACTGACTACGAGCAGTACTTC	CASGGTDYEQYF
.	.	TRBJ1-5	TRBV7-6	TGTGCCAGCAGCTTAGCCGGTCAGCCCCAGCATTTT	CASSLAGQPQHF
TRBD2	.	TRBJ2-1	TRBV7-9	TGTGCCAGCAGTCATGGCGGGAGCAGGGATGAGCAGTTCTTC	CASSHGGSRDEQFF
.	.	TRBJ2-2	TRBV5-1	TGCGCCAGCAGCCTGGCGGACACCGGGGAGCTGTTTTTT	CASSLADTGELFF
TRBD2	few	TRBJ2-2	TRBV4-3	TGCGCCAGCAGCCAACTAGCGGGGTCCCGCACCGGGGAGCTGTTTTTT	CASSQLAGSRTGELFF
.	.	TRBJ2-7	TRBV6-1	TGTGCCAGCAGTAGAGGATACGAGCAGTACTTC	CASSRGYEQYF